This T cell receptor beta chain appears in the sequencing data of a study of blood T cell repertoires in COVID-19. Study-wide context: Samples came from the United States, Italy and Spain, spanning acute and convalescent COVID-19. In each case, the material was cDNA or gDNA derived from T cells, B-cell-depleted T cells, or PBMCs.

Authors' processing steps: Estimation of nucleated cell counts was performed using reference gene primer amplification. TCRdb keeps only in-frame clones here, not all; method: immunoSEQ multiplex PCR. V, J and clone size derive from that table, while D and trimming were established from the DNA sequence. The repertoire consists of approximately 98,000 clones, with over 70% occurring once and the leading ten covering about 10%. Germline values: CDR1 MGHDK, CDR2 SYGVNS. CDR3 length equals 15 residues. This TCR derives from a woman older than 75 with acute or convalescent COVID-19. The rearrangement joins TRBV25-1 to TRBJ2-5, with 7 bases matching TRBD1. The sample consisted of peripheral blood. CDR3 sequence: CATLRTTGVEETQYF. The CDR3 DNA follows: TGTGCAACCCTTCGAACCACAGGGGTAGAGGAGACCCAGTACTTC.